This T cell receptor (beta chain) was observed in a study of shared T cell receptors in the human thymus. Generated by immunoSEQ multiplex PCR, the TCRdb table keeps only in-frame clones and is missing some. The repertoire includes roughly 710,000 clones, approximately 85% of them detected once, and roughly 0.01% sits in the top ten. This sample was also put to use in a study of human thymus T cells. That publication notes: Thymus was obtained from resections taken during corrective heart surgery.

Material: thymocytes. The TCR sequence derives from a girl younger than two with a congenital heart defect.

The CDR3 here is CASDAGLRTDTQYF. Written as DNA, the CDR3 is TGTGCCAGCGACGCGGGACTCCGCACAGATACGCAGTATTTT. The chain employs TRBV5-4 and TRBJ2-3; a possible D gene is TRBD2 (6 bases). CDR1 SGHNT and CDR2 YYREEE come from the germline V gene (reference sequence). Trimming left V 7 bases short and J 1 base short, with 13 bases between. The CDR3 is made up of 14 amino acids.